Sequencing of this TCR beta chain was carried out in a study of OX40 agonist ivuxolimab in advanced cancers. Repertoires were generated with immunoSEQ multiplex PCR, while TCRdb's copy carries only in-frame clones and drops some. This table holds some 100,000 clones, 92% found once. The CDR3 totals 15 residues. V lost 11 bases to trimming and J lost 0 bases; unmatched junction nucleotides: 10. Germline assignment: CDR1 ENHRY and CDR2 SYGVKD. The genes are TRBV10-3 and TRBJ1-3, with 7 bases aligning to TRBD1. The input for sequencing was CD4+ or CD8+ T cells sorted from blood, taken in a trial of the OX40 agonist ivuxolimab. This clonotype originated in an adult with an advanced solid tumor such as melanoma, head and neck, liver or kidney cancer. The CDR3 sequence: CALMGQNSSGNTIYF. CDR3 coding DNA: TGTGCCCTAATGGGACAGAACAGCTCTGGAAACACCATATATTTT.